The 20 T cell receptor beta chains in this list originate from one sample, sequenced in a study of radiotherapy plus CTLA-4 blockade in lung cancer. The data were produced by immunoSEQ multiplex PCR, yet TCRdb's version contains in-frame clones alone and is incomplete. The sample records about 95,000 clones, roughly four fifths being singletons. The source was peripheral blood, collected from a patient treated with radiotherapy plus ipilimumab. The origin of the receptors is a human donor with non-small cell lung cancer who had a partial response to radiotherapy plus ipilimumab.

The CDR3 sequence: CASSQREFMNTEAFF. The CDR3, as DNA: TGCGCCAGCAGCCAGAGGGAGTTCATGAACACTGAAGCTTTCTTT. The rearrangement joins TRBV4-1 to TRBJ1-1; D is ambiguous. V was shortened by 3 bases and J by 0 bases, with 11 bases between the two germline ends. CDR1 and CDR2 (germline): MGHRA, YSYEKL. The CDR3 has 15 residues.

This clone was seen only a few times. V usage is TRBV18 and J usage is TRBJ1-1; tentative D call: TRBD1 (6 bases). From germline, CDR1 is KGHSH and CDR2 LQKENI. The V gene lost 8 bases and the J gene lost 3 bases, with 13 bases spanning the gap. The CDR3 consists of 13 residues. The CDR3 DNA is TGTGCCAGCGCAGGGGTGAGGGACACTGAAGCTTTCTTT. Translation gives CASAGVRDTEAFF.

The chain employs TRBV21-1 and TRBJ1-2. TRBV21-1 is marked as a pseudogene. This CDR3 has 15 amino acids. DNA of the CDR3: TGTGCCAGCAGCAAAGCAAGGACCGCCCGGGGAGGCTACACCTTC. Amino acid sequence: CASSKARTARGGYTF.

The CDR3 protein is CASNPGARGPAEAFF. The DNA for the CDR3 is TGTGCCAGCAACCCTGGGGCCAGGGGGCCGGCTGAAGCTTTCTTT. V usage is TRBV5-4 and J usage is TRBJ1-1, with TRBD1 identical over 8 bases. Germline lookup yields CDR1 SGHNT and CDR2 YYREEE (reference sequence). The V segment lost 6 bases and the J segment 6 bases; nucleotides outside the gene matches: 13. The CDR3 loop spans 15 amino acids. Supplemented by reference TRBV5-4 and TRBJ1-1, the full variable domain reads ETGVTQSPTHLIKTRGQQVTLRCSSQSGHNTVSWYQQALGQGPQFIFQYYREEENGRGNFPPRFSGLQFPNYSSELNVNALELDDSALYLCASNPGARGPAEAFFGQGTRLTVV.

The chain links TRBV19 to TRBJ2-3; 8 bases fit TRBD2. CDR1 LNHDA and CDR2 SQIVND come from the germline V gene (reference sequence). CDR3 size: 14 residues. The junction had 3 bases not matched to a gene; V was cut back by 3 bases and J by 4 bases. CDR3 region: CASSMTGGADTQYF. CDR3 coding DNA: TGTGCCAGTAGTATGACGGGAGGGGCAGATACGCAGTATTTT.

This clone came up once. V usage is TRBV30 and J usage is TRBJ2-6, with D maybe TRBD2 (6 bases). The CDR3 is made up of 16 amino acids. The ends were cut back, 5 bases at V and 4 bases at J, with 18 bases in the middle. Germline CDR1 is GTSNPN and CDR2 is SVGIG (reference sequence). The CDR3 coding sequence is TGTGCCTGGTCATCCTCCGGGACTTCAGGGGCCAACGTCCTGACTTTC. Translation: CAWSSSGTSGANVLTF. The full variable domain, its missing parts supplied by reference TRBV30 and TRBJ2-6, is SQTIHQWPATLVQPVGSPLSLECTVEGTSNPNLYWYRQAAGRGLQLLFYSVGIGQISSEVPQNLSASRPQDRQFILSSKKLLLSDSGFYLCAWSSSGTSGANVLTFGAGSRLTVL.

V usage is TRBV19 and J usage is TRBJ1-1, with unresolved D. CDR3 length: 13 amino acids. Germline assignment: CDR1 LNHDA and CDR2 SQIVND (reference sequence). Trimming removed 5 bases at V and 5 bases at J, with 12 bases between. This CDR3 is CASSSRVRTEAFF. The CDR3 coding sequence is TGTGCCAGTAGTTCCCGGGTCCGGACTGAAGCTTTCTTT.

This chain links TRBV2 with TRBJ2-5, with D hard to call. Trimming stripped 4 bases from V and 5 bases from J, with 5 bases between. The CDR3 is made up of 11 amino acids. The germline V gene encodes CDR1 SNHLY and CDR2 FYNNEI. The CDR3 reads CASSVGETQYF. The CDR3 DNA sequence: TGTGCCAGCAGTGTCGGTGAGACCCAGTACTTC.

This sequence joins TRBV29-1 and TRBJ2-3; 8 bases align to TRBD2. The CDR3 contains 14 residues. CDR1 and CDR2 (germline): SQVTM, ANQGSEA. V was clipped by 2 bases and J by 2 bases; unmatched bases: 3. DNA of the CDR3: TGCAGCGTTGAAAAAGCGGGGGTCACAGATACGCAGTATTTT. As protein: CSVEKAGVTDTQYF.

The V gene is TRBV19, the J gene TRBJ2-4, with TRBD1 matching 7 bases. CDR3 size: 15 residues. Germline lookup yields CDR1 LNHDA and CDR2 SQIVND (reference sequence). V dropped 4 bases and J dropped 7; count of bases not matched to a gene: 10. CDR3 bases: TGTGCCAGTAGTAGCAACAGGGGTGTGGAGAACATTCAGTACTTC. Translated, it gives CASSSNRGVENIQYF.

This clone showed up just a few times. V usage is TRBV5-1 and J usage is TRBJ1-2, with D tentatively TRBD1 (6 bases). Trimming shortened V by 4 bases and J by 0 bases, and 16 bases separated the two germline ends. CDR3 length equals 16 residues. CDR1 is SGHRS and CDR2 is YFSETQ in the germline V gene. CDR3 sequence (DNA): TGCGCCAGCAGCGCCCGGGACACCACAGCTAACTATGGCTACACCTTC. It yields the protein CASSARDTTANYGYTF.

The chain carries TRBV10-3 and TRBJ2-3, with D perhaps TRBD2 (6 bases). Germline V lookup: CDR1 ENHRY, CDR2 SYGVKD. Trimming stripped 10 bases from V and 0 bases from J, with 14 bases between. This CDR3 spans 14 amino acids. The CDR3 region has the DNA TGTGCCACCGGTCCCGGGACTAGCACAGATACGCAGTATTTT. Protein product: CATGPGTSTDTQYF.

J is TRBJ1-1 and V is TRBV30, with D maybe TRBD1 (5 bases). Germline loops: CDR1 GTSNPN, CDR2 SVGIG (reference sequence). The CDR3 loop spans 14 amino acids. Trimming took 3 bases from V and 4 from J, leaving 15 bases between them. CDR3 DNA: TGTGCCTGGAGCACAGTAGGGAGGGGCACTGAAGCTTTCTTT. It codes for CAWSTVGRGTEAFF. Full variable domain (outside the CDR3, taken from reference TRBV30 and TRBJ1-1): SQTIHQWPATLVQPVGSPLSLECTVEGTSNPNLYWYRQAAGRGLQLLFYSVGIGQISSEVPQNLSASRPQDRQFILSSKKLLLSDSGFYLCAWSTVGRGTEAFFGQGTRLTVV.

The J gene is TRBJ1-1, the V gene TRBV5-1; D might be TRBD1 (5 bases). The germline gives CDR1 SGHRS, CDR2 YFSETQ. The CDR3 has 13 residues. V was pared by 2 bases and J by 4 bases, with 9 bases between. CDR3 in DNA: TGCGCCAGCAGCTTCGGGGGAGGCACTGAAGCTTTCTTT. Its translation: CASSFGGGTEAFF.

This clone was observed a handful of times. The genes are TRBV27 and TRBJ2-2; TRBD1 is a possible D gene (6 bases). Trimming cost V 6 bases and J 5 bases, with 16 bases left between them. Looked up from germline, CDR1 is MNHEY and CDR2 is SMNVEV (reference sequence). The CDR3 length is 15 residues. The CDR3 loop is CASSPTGRGTGELFF. The CDR3, as DNA: TGTGCCAGCAGCCCTACAGGGAGAGGGACCGGGGAGCTGTTTTTT.

The J gene is TRBJ1-5, the V gene TRBV7-8; the D is unclear. Trimming took 6 bases from V and 0 from J, leaving 12 bases between them. This CDR3 has 15 amino acids. The germline V gene has CDR1 SGHVS and CDR2 FQNEAQ. CDR3 sequence (DNA): TGTGCCAGCAGTAAGGCCAGCGTTAGCAATCAGCCCCAGCATTTT. Its protein is CASSKASVSNQPQHF.

The V and J genes are TRBV7-9 and TRBJ1-6; D remains unclear. This CDR3 comprises 13 residues. Per germline, CDR1 SEHNR and CDR2 FQNEAQ (reference sequence). The V end lost 1 base, the J end lost 7 bases, and 5 bases lay between the germline ends. DNA for the CDR3: TGTGCCAGCAGCTTAGAACTGAATTCACCCCTCCACTTT. Its translation is CASSLELNSPLHF.

The CDR3 here is CASSFREGWYNEQFF. The CDR3 DNA sequence: TGTGCCAGCAGCTTCCGGGAGGGCTGGTACAATGAGCAGTTCTTC. This chain uses TRBV7-4 with TRBJ2-1, with TRBD2 identical over 8 bases. Germline CDR1 and CDR2: SGHVT and SQSDAQ. There are 15 residues in the CDR3. V trimming: 3 bases; J trimming: 4 bases; junction bases outside the gene matches: 5.

The table lists this clone with many counts. V gene TRBV6-1 combines with J gene TRBJ1-5; 12 nucleotides line up with TRBD1. After removal of 6 bases from V and 7 bases from J, the junction contained 4 bases not matched to a gene. This CDR3 spans 14 amino acids. Germline CDR1 reads MNHNS; CDR2 reads SASEGT. The CDR3 sequence: CASRGTGGEQPQHF. In DNA form, the CDR3 reads TGTGCCAGCAGAGGGACAGGGGGCGAACAGCCCCAGCATTTT.

This clone has only a few counts. The chain carries TRBV29-1 and TRBJ2-3; 9 bases agree with TRBD2. Germline V lookup: CDR1 SQVTM, CDR2 ANQGSEA. The CDR3 is made up of 14 amino acids. Trimming cost V 7 bases and J 3 bases; bases outside gene matches: 8. CDR3 region: CSALRLAVTDTQYF. Here the CDR3 DNA reads TGCAGCGCCCTGAGACTAGCGGTAACAGATACGCAGTATTTT.